This TCR beta chain was identified in a study of T cells expressing NK-cell markers. After re-calling the 5' RACE reads, TCRdb lists one entry per CDR3 protein, DNA absent. In total, the table holds 550,000 to 600,000 distinct CDR3 sequences. This CDR3 has 16 amino acids. The TCR was taken from a man between 18 and 35 years old in good health. The sample was blood T cells: a sorted CD56 or NKG2C T cell subset, CD4+ or CD8+ T cells, or bulk PBMC T cells (not recorded which). The V and J genes are TRBV12-3 or TRBV12-4 and TRBJ2-5; the TCRdb D gene call, TRBD2, has no DNA to confirm it. The CDR3 protein is CASSFLSGRARETQYF.